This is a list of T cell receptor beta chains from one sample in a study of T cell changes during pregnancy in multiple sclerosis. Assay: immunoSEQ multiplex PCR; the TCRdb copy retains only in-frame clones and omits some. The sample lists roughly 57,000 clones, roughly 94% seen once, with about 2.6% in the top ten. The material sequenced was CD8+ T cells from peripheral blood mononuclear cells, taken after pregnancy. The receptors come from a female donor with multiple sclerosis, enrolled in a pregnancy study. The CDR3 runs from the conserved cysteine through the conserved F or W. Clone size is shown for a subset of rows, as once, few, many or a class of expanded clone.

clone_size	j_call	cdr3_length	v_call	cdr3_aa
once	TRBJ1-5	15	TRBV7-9	CASSPMAGGSQPQHF
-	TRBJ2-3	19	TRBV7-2	CASSFPSGRATLIPDTQYF
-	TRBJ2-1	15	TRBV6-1	CASSGLAGSPNEQFF
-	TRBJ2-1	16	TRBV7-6	CASSLVHQGTYNEQFF
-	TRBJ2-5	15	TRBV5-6	CASSLVRDSQETQYF
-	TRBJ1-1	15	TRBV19	CASSMPGTANTEAFF
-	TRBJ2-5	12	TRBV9	CASSGSPETQYF
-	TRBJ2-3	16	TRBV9	CASSVGLAGGPDTQYF
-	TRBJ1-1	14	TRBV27	CASSLRGGQTEAFF
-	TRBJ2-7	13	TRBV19	CASSYIGGDEQYF
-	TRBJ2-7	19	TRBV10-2	CASSPGLAGGQGSRYEQYF
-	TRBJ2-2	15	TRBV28	CASSPRDREAGELFF
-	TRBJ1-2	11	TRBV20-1	CSARTDRGYTF
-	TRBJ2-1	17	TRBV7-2	CASSLEYPAGGPNEQFF
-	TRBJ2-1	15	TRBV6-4	CASSFHRDSYNEQFF
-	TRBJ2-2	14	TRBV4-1	CASSQALNTGELFF
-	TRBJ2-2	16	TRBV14	CASSHEGLAGAGELFF
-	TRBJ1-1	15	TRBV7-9	CAISQRQGLNTEAFF
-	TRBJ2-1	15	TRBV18	CASSPPLAGVDEQFF
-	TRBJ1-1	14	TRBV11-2	CASSLYGQNTEAFF
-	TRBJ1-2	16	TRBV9	CASSAGQASPRIGYTF
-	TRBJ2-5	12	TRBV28	CASSFIRGTQYF
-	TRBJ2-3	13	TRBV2	CASRLLQTDTQYF
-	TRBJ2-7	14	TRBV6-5	CASTPGGLNYEQYF
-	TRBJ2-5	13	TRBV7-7	CASSPGEQETQYF
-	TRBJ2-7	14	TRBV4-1	CASSQGTGEYEQYF
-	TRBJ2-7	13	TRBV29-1	CSVEGSGVNEQYF
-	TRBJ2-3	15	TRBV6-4	CASSDRASLTDTQYF
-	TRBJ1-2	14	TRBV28	CASSPGTGAYGYTF
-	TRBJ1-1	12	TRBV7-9	CASKRENTEAFF
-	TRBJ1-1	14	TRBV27	CASSLSGRPTEAFF
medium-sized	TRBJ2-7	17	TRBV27	CASSLPLYSGSPYEQYF
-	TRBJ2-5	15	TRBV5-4	CASSPTGGAGETQYF
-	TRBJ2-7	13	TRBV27	CASSGHPFYEQYF
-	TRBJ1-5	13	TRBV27	CASSFGGNQPQHF
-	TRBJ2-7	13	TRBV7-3	CASSLGVSYEQYF